This TCR beta chain comes out of a study of T-cell memory formation after mild COVID-19. J was trimmed by 0 bases and V by 8 bases; bases with no gene match: 8. Germline-derived CDR1 and CDR2 are SNHLY and FYNNEI. This CDR3 region has 16 residues. TCRdb re-derived calls from the 5' RACE reads in MiXCR, one entry per CDR3 protein. The data hold 300,000 to 400,000 distinct CDR3 sequences, with 25% to 30% observed a single time. Material: PBMCs or a T cell subset sorted from them (not recorded which). This TCR was sampled from an adult woman who had mild COVID-19 (a few samples of this study predate the infection). Cell type and time point are not known. The chain recombines TRBV2 with TRBJ1-3; 9 nucleotides align to TRBD1. The CDR3 loop reads CASGLGQGSSGNTIYF. CDR3 DNA: TGTGCCAGCGGTCTGGGACAGGGAAGCTCTGGAAACACCATATATTTT.